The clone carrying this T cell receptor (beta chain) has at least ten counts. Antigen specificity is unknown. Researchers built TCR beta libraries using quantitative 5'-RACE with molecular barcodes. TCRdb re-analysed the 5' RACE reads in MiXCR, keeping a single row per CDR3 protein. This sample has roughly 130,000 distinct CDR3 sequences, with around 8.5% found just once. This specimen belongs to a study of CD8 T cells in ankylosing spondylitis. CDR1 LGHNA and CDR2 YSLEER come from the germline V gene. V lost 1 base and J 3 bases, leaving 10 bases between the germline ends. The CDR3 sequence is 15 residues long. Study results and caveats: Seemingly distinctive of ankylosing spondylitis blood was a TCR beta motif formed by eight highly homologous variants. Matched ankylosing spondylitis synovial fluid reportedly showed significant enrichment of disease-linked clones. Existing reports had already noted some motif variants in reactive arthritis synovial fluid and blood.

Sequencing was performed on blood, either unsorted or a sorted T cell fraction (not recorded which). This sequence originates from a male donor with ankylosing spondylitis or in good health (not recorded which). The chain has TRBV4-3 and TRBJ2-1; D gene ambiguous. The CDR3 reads CASSQGHSIYNEQFF. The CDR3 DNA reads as TGCGCCAGCAGCCAAGGACATTCAATCTACAATGAGCAGTTCTTC.